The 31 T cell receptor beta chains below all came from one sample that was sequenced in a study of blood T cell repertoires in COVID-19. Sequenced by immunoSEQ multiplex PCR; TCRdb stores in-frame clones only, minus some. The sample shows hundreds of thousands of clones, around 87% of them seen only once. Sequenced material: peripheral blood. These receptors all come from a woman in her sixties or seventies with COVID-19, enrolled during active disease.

The CDR3 DNA follows: TGTGCCAGCTCACCACCTCAGGGGTCGTCCGGGGAGCTGTTTTTT. This codes for CASSPPQGSSGELFF. The rearrangement joins TRBV18 to TRBJ2-2, with D perhaps matching TRBD1 (6 bases). The CDR3 has 15 residues. Germline CDR1 and CDR2: KGHSH and LQKENI. With 0 bases removed from V and 6 bases from J, the gap between germline ends came to 11 bases.

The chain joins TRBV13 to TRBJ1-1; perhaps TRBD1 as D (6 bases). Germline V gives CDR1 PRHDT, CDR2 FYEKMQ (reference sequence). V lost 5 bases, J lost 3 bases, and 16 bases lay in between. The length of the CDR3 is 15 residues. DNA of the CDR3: TGTGCCAGCAGCGAGGGGGGGGCGACGCACACTGAAGCTTTCTTT. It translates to CASSEGGATHTEAFF.

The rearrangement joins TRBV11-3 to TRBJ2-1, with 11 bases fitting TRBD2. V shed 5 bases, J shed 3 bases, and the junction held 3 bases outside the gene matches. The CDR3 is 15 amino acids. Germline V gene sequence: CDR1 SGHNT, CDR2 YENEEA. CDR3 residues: CASSPGLAGYNEQFF. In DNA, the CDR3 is TGTGCCAGCAGCCCTGGACTAGCGGGCTACAATGAGCAGTTCTTC. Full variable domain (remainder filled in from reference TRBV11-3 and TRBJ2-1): EAGVVQSPRYKIIEKKQPVAFWCNPISGHNTLYWYLQNLGQGPELLIRYENEEAVDDSQLPKDRFSAERLKGVDSTLKIQPAELGDSAVYLCASSPGLAGYNEQFFGPGTRLTVL.

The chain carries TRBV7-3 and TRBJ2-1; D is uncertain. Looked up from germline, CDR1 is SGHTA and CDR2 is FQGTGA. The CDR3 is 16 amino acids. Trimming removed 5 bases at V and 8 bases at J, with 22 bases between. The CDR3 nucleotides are TGTGCCAGCAGCCTCCTCCACGTGGGCTCTTTCGATGAGCAGTTCTTC. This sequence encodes CASSLLHVGSFDEQFF. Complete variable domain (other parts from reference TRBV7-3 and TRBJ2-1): GAGVSQTPSNKVTEKGKYVELRCDPISGHTALYWYRQSLGQGPEFLIYFQGTGAADDSGLPNDRFFAVRPEGSVSTLKIQRTERGDSAVYLCASSLLHVGSFDEQFFGPGTRLTVL.

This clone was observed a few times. In nucleotides, the CDR3 is TGTGCCAGCAAACTGGGGGGGCGCGAAGATACGCAGTATTTT. Residues: CASKLGGREDTQYF. This sequence joins TRBV9 and TRBJ2-3, with D maybe TRBD2 (7 bases). The germline CDR1 and CDR2 sequences are SGDLS and YYNGEE. This CDR3 has 14 residues. V gave up 6 bases and J gave up 5 bases, with 16 bases separating them.

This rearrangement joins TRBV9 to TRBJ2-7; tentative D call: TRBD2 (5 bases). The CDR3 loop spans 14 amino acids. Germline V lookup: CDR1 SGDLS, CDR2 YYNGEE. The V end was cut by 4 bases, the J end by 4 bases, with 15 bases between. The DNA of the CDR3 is TGTGCCAGCAGCCCTGACGGCAGCGGTTACGAGCAGTACTTC. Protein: CASSPDGSGYEQYF.

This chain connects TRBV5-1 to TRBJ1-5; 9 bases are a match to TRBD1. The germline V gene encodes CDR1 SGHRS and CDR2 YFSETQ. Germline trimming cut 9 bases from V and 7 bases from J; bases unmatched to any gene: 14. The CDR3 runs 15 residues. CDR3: CAILITGGRGQPQHF. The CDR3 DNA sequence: TGCGCCATCTTGATCACAGGGGGCAGAGGGCAGCCCCAGCATTTT.

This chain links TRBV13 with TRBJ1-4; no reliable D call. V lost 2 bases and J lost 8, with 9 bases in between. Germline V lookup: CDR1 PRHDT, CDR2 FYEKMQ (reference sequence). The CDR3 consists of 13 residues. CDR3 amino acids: CASSLRPGEKLFF. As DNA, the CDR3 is TGTGCCAGCAGCTTACGTCCGGGAGAAAAACTGTTTTTT.

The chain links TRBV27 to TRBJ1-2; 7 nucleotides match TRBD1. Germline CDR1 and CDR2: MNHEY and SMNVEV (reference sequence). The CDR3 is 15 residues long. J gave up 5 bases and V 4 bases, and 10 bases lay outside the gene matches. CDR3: CASSYRTGVEYGYTF. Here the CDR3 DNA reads TGTGCCAGCAGTTACCGGACAGGCGTAGAATATGGCTACACCTTC.

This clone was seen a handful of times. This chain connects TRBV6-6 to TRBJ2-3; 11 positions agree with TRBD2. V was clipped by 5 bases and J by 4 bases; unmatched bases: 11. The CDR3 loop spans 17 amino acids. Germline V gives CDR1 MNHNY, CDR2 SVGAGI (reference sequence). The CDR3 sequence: CASSPYKTSGAPDTQYF. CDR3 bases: TGTGCCAGCAGTCCATATAAGACTAGCGGGGCCCCAGATACGCAGTATTTT.

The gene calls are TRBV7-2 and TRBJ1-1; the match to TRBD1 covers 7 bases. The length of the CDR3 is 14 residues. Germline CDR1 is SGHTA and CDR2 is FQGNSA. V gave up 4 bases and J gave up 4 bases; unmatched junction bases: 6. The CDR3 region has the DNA TGTGCCAGCAGCTCACAGGGGTTGGGCACTGAAGCTTTCTTT. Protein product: CASSSQGLGTEAFF.

In DNA, the CDR3 is TGCGCCAGCAGCCAAAGGCAATTTTCCAGGTCGGGGAATCAGCCCCAGCATTTT. This translates into CASSQRQFSRSGNQPQHF. The V call is TRBV4-1, the J call TRBJ1-5; D call uncertain. This CDR3 has 18 residues. The V and J ends lost 2 bases and 4 bases respectively, with 21 bases between them. Germline assignment: CDR1 MGHRA and CDR2 YSYEKL.

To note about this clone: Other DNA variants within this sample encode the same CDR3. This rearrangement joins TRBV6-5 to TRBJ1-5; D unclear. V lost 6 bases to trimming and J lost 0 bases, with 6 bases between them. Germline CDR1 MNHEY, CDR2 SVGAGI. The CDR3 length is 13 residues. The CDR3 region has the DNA TGTGCCAGCAGCCGGGATAGCAATCAGCCCCAGCATTTT. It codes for CASSRDSNQPQHF.

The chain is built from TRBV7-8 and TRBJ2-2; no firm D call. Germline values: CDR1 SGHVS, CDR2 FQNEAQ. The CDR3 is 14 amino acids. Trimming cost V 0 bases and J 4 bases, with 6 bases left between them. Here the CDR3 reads CASSLAEFTGELFF. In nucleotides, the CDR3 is TGTGCCAGCAGCTTAGCTGAGTTCACCGGGGAGCTGTTTTTT.

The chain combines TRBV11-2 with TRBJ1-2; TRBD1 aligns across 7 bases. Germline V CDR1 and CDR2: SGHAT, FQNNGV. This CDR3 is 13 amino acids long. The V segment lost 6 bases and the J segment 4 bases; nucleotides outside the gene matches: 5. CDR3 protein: CASRRDSSYGYTF. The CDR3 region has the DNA TGTGCCAGCAGACGGGACAGCAGCTATGGCTACACCTTC.

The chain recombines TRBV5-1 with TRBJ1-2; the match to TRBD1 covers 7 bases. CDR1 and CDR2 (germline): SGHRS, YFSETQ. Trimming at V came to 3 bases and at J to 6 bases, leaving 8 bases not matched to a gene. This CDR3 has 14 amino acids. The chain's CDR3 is CASSSRDDRDGYTF. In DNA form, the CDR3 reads TGCGCCAGCAGCTCACGTGATGACAGGGATGGCTACACCTTC. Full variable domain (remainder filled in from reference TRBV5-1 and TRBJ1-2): KAGVTQTPRYLIKTRGQQVTLSCSPISGHRSVSWYQQTPGQGLQFLFEYFSETQRNKGNFPGRFSGRQFSNSRSEMNVSTLELGDSALYLCASSSRDDRDGYTFGSGTRLTVV.

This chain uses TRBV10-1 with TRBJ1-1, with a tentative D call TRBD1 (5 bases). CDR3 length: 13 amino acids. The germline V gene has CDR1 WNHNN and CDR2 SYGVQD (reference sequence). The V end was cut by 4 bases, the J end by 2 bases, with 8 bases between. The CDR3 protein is CASSADRNTEAFF. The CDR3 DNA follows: TGCGCCAGCAGTGCCGACAGAAACACTGAAGCTTTCTTT.

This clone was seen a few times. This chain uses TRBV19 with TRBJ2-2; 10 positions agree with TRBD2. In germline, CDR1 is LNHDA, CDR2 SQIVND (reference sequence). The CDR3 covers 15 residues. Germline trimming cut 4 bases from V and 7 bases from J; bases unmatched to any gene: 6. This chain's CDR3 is CASSKGLAWDGELFF. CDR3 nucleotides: TGTGCCAGTAGTAAGGGACTAGCGTGGGACGGGGAGCTGTTTTTT.

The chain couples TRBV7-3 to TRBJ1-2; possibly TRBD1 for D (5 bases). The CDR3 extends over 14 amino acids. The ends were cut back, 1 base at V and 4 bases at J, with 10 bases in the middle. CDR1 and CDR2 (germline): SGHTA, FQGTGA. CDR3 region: CASSLNPDIYGYTF. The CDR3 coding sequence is TGTGCCAGCAGCTTAAACCCGGACATCTATGGCTACACCTTC.

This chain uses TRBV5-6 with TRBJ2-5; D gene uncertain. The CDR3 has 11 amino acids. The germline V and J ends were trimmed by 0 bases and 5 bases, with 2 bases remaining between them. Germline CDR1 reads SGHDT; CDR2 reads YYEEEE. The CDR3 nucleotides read TGTGCCAGCAGCTTGGCGGAGACCCAGTACTTC. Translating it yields CASSLAETQYF.

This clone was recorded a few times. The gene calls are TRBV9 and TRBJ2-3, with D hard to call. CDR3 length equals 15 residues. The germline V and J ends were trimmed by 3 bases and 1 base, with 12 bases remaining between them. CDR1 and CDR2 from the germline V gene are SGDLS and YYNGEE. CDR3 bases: TGTGCCAGCAGCGCCAGTGCCCTCGGCACAGATACGCAGTATTTT. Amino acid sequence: CASSASALGTDTQYF.

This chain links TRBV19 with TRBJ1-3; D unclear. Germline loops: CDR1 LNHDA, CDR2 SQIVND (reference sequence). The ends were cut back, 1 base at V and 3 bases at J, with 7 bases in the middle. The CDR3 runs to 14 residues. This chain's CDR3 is CASSIAGSGNTIYF. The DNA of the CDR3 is TGTGCCAGTAGTATAGCCGGGAGTGGAAACACCATATATTTT.

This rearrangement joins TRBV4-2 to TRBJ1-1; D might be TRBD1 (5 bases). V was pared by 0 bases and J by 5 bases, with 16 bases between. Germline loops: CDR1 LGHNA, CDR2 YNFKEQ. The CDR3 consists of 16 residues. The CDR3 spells CASSQELSQGKTEAFF. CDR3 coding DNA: TGTGCCAGCAGCCAAGAATTATCGCAGGGTAAGACTGAAGCTTTCTTT.

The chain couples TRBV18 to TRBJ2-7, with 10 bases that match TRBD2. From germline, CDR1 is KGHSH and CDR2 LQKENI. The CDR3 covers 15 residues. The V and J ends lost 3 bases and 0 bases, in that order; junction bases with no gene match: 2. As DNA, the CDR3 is TGTGCCAGCTCACCCCTAGCGGGGGACTCCTACGAGCAGTACTTC. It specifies CASSPLAGDSYEQYF.

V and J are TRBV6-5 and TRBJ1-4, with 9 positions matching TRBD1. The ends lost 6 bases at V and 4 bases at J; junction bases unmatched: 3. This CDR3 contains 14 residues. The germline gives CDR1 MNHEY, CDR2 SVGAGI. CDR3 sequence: CASRGQGYNEKLFF. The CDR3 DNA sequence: TGTGCCAGCAGGGGACAGGGTTATAATGAAAAACTGTTTTTT.

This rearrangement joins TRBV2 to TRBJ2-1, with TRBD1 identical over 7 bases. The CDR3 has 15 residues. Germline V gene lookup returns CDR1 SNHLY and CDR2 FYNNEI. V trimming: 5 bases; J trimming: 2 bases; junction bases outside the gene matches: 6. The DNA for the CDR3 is TGTGCCAGCAGTCTCAGGGGGAACGCCTACAATGAGCAGTTCTTC. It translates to CASSLRGNAYNEQFF.

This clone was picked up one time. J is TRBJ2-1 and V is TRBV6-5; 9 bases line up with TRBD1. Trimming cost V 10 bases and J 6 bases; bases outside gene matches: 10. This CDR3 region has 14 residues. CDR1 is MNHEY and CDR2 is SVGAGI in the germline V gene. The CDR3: CATRRDRAPNEQFF. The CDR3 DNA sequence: TGTGCCACACGCCGGGACAGGGCTCCCAATGAGCAGTTCTTC.

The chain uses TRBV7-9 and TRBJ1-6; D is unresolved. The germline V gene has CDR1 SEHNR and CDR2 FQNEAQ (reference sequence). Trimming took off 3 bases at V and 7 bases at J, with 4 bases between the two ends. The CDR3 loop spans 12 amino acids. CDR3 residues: CASSFPNSPLHF. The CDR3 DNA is TGTGCCAGCAGCTTCCCAAATTCACCCCTCCACTTT.

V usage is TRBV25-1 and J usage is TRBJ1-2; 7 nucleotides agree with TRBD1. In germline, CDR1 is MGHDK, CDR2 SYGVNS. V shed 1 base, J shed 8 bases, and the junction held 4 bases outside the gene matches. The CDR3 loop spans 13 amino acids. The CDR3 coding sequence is TGTGCCAGCAGTGAATTCGACAGGGAAGGCTACACCTTC. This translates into CASSEFDREGYTF.

The CDR3 nucleotides read TGTGCCAGCAGTGAAGCAGGGGGACGCGGTGGCTACACCTTC. It specifies CASSEAGGRGGYTF. The genes are TRBV2 and TRBJ1-2, with D tentatively TRBD1 (6 bases). The CDR3 spans 14 residues. V lost 0 bases to trimming and J lost 7 bases, with 12 bases between them. Germline V CDR1 and CDR2: SNHLY, FYNNEI.

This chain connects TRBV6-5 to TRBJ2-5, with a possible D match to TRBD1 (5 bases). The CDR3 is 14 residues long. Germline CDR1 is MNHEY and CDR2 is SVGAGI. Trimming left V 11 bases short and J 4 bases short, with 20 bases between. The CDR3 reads CAAKTVGARETQYF. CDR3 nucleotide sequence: TGTGCCGCCAAAACCGTAGGGGCTAGAGAGACCCAGTACTTC.